This T cell receptor (beta chain) comes out of a study of blood T cell repertoires in COVID-19. Looking at the study overall: Some COVID-19 samples were acute and others convalescent; all came from the United States, Italy and Spain.

Seattle's cohort entered during active infection and was followed longitudinally. As handled by the study authors: By means of reference gene primer amplification, nucleated cell counts were estimated. This table comes from immunoSEQ multiplex PCR, and its TCRdb copy is limited to in-frame clones, with some not included. D and trimming were read from the DNA, whereas the V and J calls and clone size are those reported in that table. The profile shows roughly 200,000 clones, 75% to 90% of them singletons. The CDR3 sequence is 14 residues long. Germline assignment: CDR1 MNHEY and CDR2 SVGAGI. V trimming: 7 bases; J trimming: 0 bases; junction bases outside the gene matches: 4.

Sequencing was carried out using peripheral blood. The sequence derives from a woman aged 40 to 50 with COVID-19, enrolled during active disease. This sequence joins TRBV6-5 and TRBJ2-3; 7 bases fit TRBD1. The CDR3 here is CASKPGQSTDTQYF. Written as DNA, the CDR3 is TGTGCCAGCAAGCCGGGACAGAGCACAGATACGCAGTATTTT.